The rows below give T cell receptor beta chains drawn from one sample of a study of OX40 agonist ivuxolimab in advanced cancers. Assay used: immunoSEQ multiplex PCR; TCRdb lists only in-frame clones, some missing. This table has about 99,000 clones, roughly 95% appearing once. The source was CD4+ or CD8+ T cells sorted from blood, collected in a trial of the OX40 agonist ivuxolimab. These receptors all stem from an adult with an advanced solid tumor such as melanoma, head and neck, liver or kidney cancer. CDR3s include the opening cysteine and the closing phenylalanine or tryptophan. A D gene is named only where the DNA matches it firmly. The size field is filled for only some rows; it gives once, few, many or a size class.

>-|-|TRBV7-3|TRBJ1-6
TGTGCCAGCAGCTTAACCCAGGATAATTCACCCCTCCACTTT
CASSLTQDNSPLHF
>-|-|TRBV6-6|TRBJ1-5
TGTGCCAGCAGCCTAGGGGGTGCCGGTCAGCCCCAGCATTTT
CASSLGGAGQPQHF
>-|once|TRBV5-6|TRBJ2-7
TGTGCCAGCAGCATGTGGACGGACGAGCAGTACTTC
CASSMWTDEQYF
>-|-|TRBV9|TRBJ2-7
TGTGCCAGCAGCGCCGGGACACCATCCTACGAGCAGTACTTC
CASSAGTPSYEQYF
>-|-|TRBV19|TRBJ1-4
TGTGCCAGTAGTCCCCGGGAGGGGGGGAGTGAAAAACTGTTTTTT
CASSPREGGSEKLFF
>-|once|TRBV6-5|TRBJ2-5
TGTGCCAGCAGTTACTCGAATCAGGAGACCCAGTACTTC
CASSYSNQETQYF
>TRBD1|-|TRBV19|TRBJ2-1
TGTGCCAGTAGTATGGGAGGACAGGGAGCGTTTTTGAGCTCCTACAATGAGCAGTTCTTC
CASSMGGQGAFLSSYNEQFF
>-|-|TRBV4-1|TRBJ2-2
TGCGCCAGCAGCTTAGGAAGAGGAGGGGAGCTGTTTTTT
CASSLGRGGELFF
>TRBD2|-|TRBV7-9|TRBJ2-3
TGTGCCAGCAGCCGCGGGACTAGCGGGGGCCGAGATACGCAGTATTTT
CASSRGTSGGRDTQYF
>-|-|TRBV28|TRBJ2-7
TGTGCCAGCAGTTTAGGCAGATCCTACGAGCAGTACTTC
CASSLGRSYEQYF
>-|-|TRBV7-6|TRBJ1-3
TGTGCCAGCAGGCCCGGGTCTGGAAACACCATATATTTT
CASRPGSGNTIYF
>-|-|TRBV7-9|TRBJ1-4
TGTGCCAGCAGCTTAGTGAGATGGGGTTCTAATGAAAAACTGTTTTTT
CASSLVRWGSNEKLFF
>-|-|TRBV12-2|TRBJ2-1
TGTGCAAGTCGCGTTGGGGCGCCTGGGATTGGTCGGGACAATGAGCAGTTCTTC
CASRVGAPGIGRDNEQFF